Shown below are 17 T cell receptor beta chains from a single sample sequenced in a study of technical replicates of blood from a few donors. TCRdb keeps only in-frame clones here, not all; method: immunoSEQ multiplex PCR. The sample yields approximately 14,000 clones, 75% to 90% seen once. The sample was PBMCs. The receptor set was obtained from a human donor in good health.

The rearrangement uses TRBV5-6 and TRBJ2-6; 8 positions match TRBD1. J was trimmed by 0 bases and V by 0 bases; bases with no gene match: 8. Germline V gene lookup returns CDR1 SGHDT and CDR2 YYEEEE. CDR3 size: 19 residues. In DNA form, the CDR3 reads TGTGCCAGCAGCTTGGGATTGGGACAGGTCATCTCTGGGGCCAACGTCCTGACTTTC. Translating it yields CASSLGLGQVISGANVLTF.

This clone appeared a few times. The gene calls are TRBV30 and TRBJ1-1; D gene uncertain. The ends were cut back, 1 base at V and 4 bases at J, with 10 bases in the middle. The CDR3 is 13 amino acids. Germline lookup yields CDR1 GTSNPN and CDR2 SVGIG (reference sequence). The CDR3 DNA reads as TGTGCCTGGAGTGAACTATTGGGCACTGAAGCTTTCTTT. Its translation: CAWSELLGTEAFF.

J is TRBJ1-5 and V is TRBV6-6; D remains ambiguous. The V and J ends lost 2 bases and 1 base respectively, with 9 bases between them. Germline V gives CDR1 MNHNY, CDR2 SVGAGI (reference sequence). The CDR3 sequence is 15 residues long. The CDR3 sequence is CASSYMSGSNQPQHF. The CDR3 coding sequence is TGTGCCAGCAGTTACATGTCGGGGAGCAATCAGCCCCAGCATTTT.

The gene calls are TRBV7-8 and TRBJ2-7; maybe TRBD2 (6 bases). Germline V gene data show CDR1 as SGHVS and CDR2 as FQNEAQ. Trimming took off 5 bases at V and 2 bases at J, with 16 bases between the two ends. The CDR3 consists of 15 residues. The CDR3 loop reads CASSLRQGEAYEQYF. The CDR3 bases are TGTGCCAGCAGCCTTCGCCAAGGGGAGGCCTACGAGCAGTACTTC.

The table lists this clone with a count of one. The chain combines TRBV2 with TRBJ2-3; D might be TRBD1 (6 bases). Germline CDR1 SNHLY, CDR2 FYNNEI. V was clipped by 8 bases and J by 0 bases, with 9 bases between them. This CDR3 has 13 amino acids. As DNA, the CDR3 is TGTGCCAGCGGAGGACAGAGCACAGATACGCAGTATTTT. As protein: CASGGQSTDTQYF.

Here the CDR3 reads CASSVVVRGGVYGYTF. The CDR3 region has the DNA TGTGCCAGCAGCGTAGTGGTGAGGGGGGGCGTCTATGGCTACACCTTC. The J gene is TRBJ1-2, the V gene TRBV9, with a possible D match to TRBD1 (6 bases). The CDR3 has 16 amino acids. CDR1 and CDR2 (germline): SGDLS, YYNGEE. V was cut by 0 bases and J by 4 bases, with 16 bases left in between.

J is TRBJ2-3 and V is TRBV9, with 9 bases fitting TRBD2. The CDR3 has 15 amino acids. The V gene end was trimmed by 4 bases and the J gene end by 3 bases; junction bases not matched to a gene: 6. Germline CDR1 reads SGDLS; CDR2 reads YYNGEE. This CDR3 is CASSPGTSITDTQYF. Here the CDR3 DNA reads TGTGCCAGCAGCCCTGGGACTAGCATAACAGATACGCAGTATTTT.

This chain connects TRBV27 to TRBJ2-1; TRBD2 is a possible D gene (6 bases). V lost 1 base, J lost 4 bases, and 11 bases lay in between. The CDR3 has 15 residues. CDR1 is MNHEY, CDR2 SMNVEV, per germline (reference sequence). DNA for the CDR3: TGTGCCAGCAGTTTATTGGCTAGCGAGTACAATGAGCAGTTCTTC. Translated, it gives CASSLLASEYNEQFF.

The V and J genes are TRBV5-6 and TRBJ2-5; 9 bases are shared with TRBD1. This CDR3 has 14 residues. The V segment lost 5 bases and the J segment 4 bases; nucleotides outside the gene matches: 6. Germline values: CDR1 SGHDT, CDR2 YYEEEE. CDR3 sequence: CASRLQGARETQYF. CDR3 coding DNA: TGTGCCAGCAGACTACAGGGGGCGCGAGAGACCCAGTACTTC.

This chain connects TRBV11-3 to TRBJ2-1; 7 bases line up with TRBD2. CDR1 is SGHNT and CDR2 is YENEEA in the germline V gene. The CDR3 sequence is 16 residues long. The V and J ends lost 5 bases and 0 bases, in that order; junction bases with no gene match: 7. CDR3 sequence: CASSTSSGPSYNEQFF. CDR3 DNA sequence: TGTGCCAGCAGCACCTCTAGCGGCCCCTCCTACAATGAGCAGTTCTTC.

This chain joins TRBV5-1 and TRBJ1-1; D uncertain. Trimming removed 0 bases from V and 5 bases from J, with 14 bases in between. Germline values: CDR1 SGHRS, CDR2 YFSETQ. This CDR3 contains 15 residues. CDR3 loop: CASSLDGPGSTEAFF. For the CDR3, the DNA is TGCGCCAGCAGCTTGGACGGGCCCGGGAGTACTGAAGCTTTCTTT.

J is TRBJ2-3 and V is TRBV25-1; perhaps TRBD2 as D (6 bases). Germline lookup yields CDR1 MGHDK and CDR2 SYGVNS. The CDR3 extends over 13 amino acids. V was pared by 7 bases and J by 1 base, with 9 bases between. CDR3 sequence reads: CASTASGTDTQYF. CDR3 nucleotides: TGTGCCAGCACCGCTAGCGGCACAGATACGCAGTATTTT.

This chain links TRBV7-6 with TRBJ2-2, with 7 bases matching TRBD1. The CDR3 loop spans 17 amino acids. The germline V gene encodes CDR1 SGHVS and CDR2 FNYEAQ. V lost 1 base and J lost 3; bases outside the gene matches: 8. CDR3 amino acids: CASSLGREGADTGELFF. Written as DNA, the CDR3 is TGTGCCAGCAGCTTAGGTCGAGAGGGGGCGGACACCGGGGAGCTGTTTTTT.

This chain uses TRBV30 with TRBJ2-7, with D maybe TRBD1 (6 bases). The CDR3 is made up of 12 amino acids. Trimming took 2 bases from V and 4 from J, leaving 9 bases between them. The germline CDR1 and CDR2 sequences are GTSNPN and SVGIG (reference sequence). The CDR3 nucleotides read TGTGCCTGGAGTAATACAGGGTACGAGCAGTACTTC. Its translation is CAWSNTGYEQYF.

The genes are TRBV19 and TRBJ1-1; D call uncertain. Germline CDR1 reads LNHDA; CDR2 reads SQIVND (reference sequence). This CDR3 has 14 residues. With 2 bases removed from V and 1 base from J, the gap between germline ends came to 8 bases. This CDR3 reads CASSIFGKNTEAFF. CDR3 DNA sequence: TGTGCCAGTAGTATATTTGGCAAGAACACTGAAGCTTTCTTT.

The chain combines TRBV27 with TRBJ2-3, with 7 nucleotides matching TRBD2. Germline CDR1 reads MNHEY; CDR2 reads SMNVEV (reference sequence). The CDR3 runs 15 residues. J was trimmed by 6 bases and V by 2 bases; bases with no gene match: 8. CDR3 in amino acids: CASSLVGGRADTQYF. CDR3 DNA: TGTGCCAGCAGTTTAGTTGGGGGGAGGGCGGATACGCAGTATTTT.

This sequence joins TRBV7-9 and TRBJ1-1, with D hard to call. This CDR3 is 15 amino acids long. The germline V gene has CDR1 SEHNR and CDR2 FQNEAQ (reference sequence). The V and J ends lost 1 base and 3 bases respectively, with 12 bases between them. CDR3 bases: TGTGCCAGCAGCTTAGAATCCGGGGTTCACACTGAAGCTTTCTTT. Encoded protein: CASSLESGVHTEAFF.